In its sample, the clone carrying this TCR beta chain was seen many times. Its antigen is unknown. RNA transcripts yielded amplified TCR beta CDR3 regions. HTBI primers were the set used in a first-round RT-PCR of the TCR CDR3. TCRdb used MiXCR to reprocess the multiplex PCR reads, holding one entry per CDR3 protein. The sample has 90,000 to 120,000 distinct CDR3 sequences, 16% seen once. Fresh 10 ml peripheral blood yielded PBMCs. The record originates from a study of T cells in Graves' hyperthyroidism and ophthalmopathy. Study details: Before treatment of any kind, peripheral blood was taken at initial diagnosis.

The V end was cut by 5 bases, the J end by 3 bases, with 23 bases between. The length of the CDR3 is 18 residues. Germline-derived CDR1 and CDR2 are SNHLY and FYNNEI. General study results and limits: Most thyroid clonotypes that were expanded above 0.001 also turned up in blood.

The source material was blood. V usage is TRBV2 and J usage is TRBJ1-5, with D perhaps TRBD1 (6 bases). The receptor's source is a woman aged 45-65 years with Graves' hyperthyroidism. The CDR3 region is CASSLRPGQNLLNQPQHF. CDR3 in DNA: TGTGCCAGCAGTCTCAGGCCGGGACAAAACCTCCTCAATCAGCCCCAGCATTTT. Combining the CDR3 with reference TRBV2 and TRBJ1-5 gives the whole variable domain EPEVTQTPSHQVTQMGQEVILRCVPISNHLYFYWYRQILGQKVEFLVSFYNNEISEKSEIFDDQFSVERPDGSNFTLKIRSTKLEDSAMYFCASSLRPGQNLLNQPQHFGDGTRLSIL.